The text below deals with one TCR beta chain. Ten or more counts support this clone. There is no known antigen for this receptor. Base qualities were left out, and no much larger clone turns up one base away. TCRbeta CDR3 regions were amplified from genomic DNA using the immunoSEQ Assay, a bias-controlled multiplex PCR. For the original study's pipeline: The number of nucleated cells in each sample was estimated by amplification of reference gene primers within the assay. To quantify the absolute abundance of each unique TCRbeta CDR3 rearrangement, sequence reads were collapsed and filtered. For each sample, productive Simpson clonality was calculated as the square root of Simpson's diversity index across productive rearrangements. Here the immuneACCESS table is served through TCRdb, limited to in-frame sequences with V and J called. Missing clones are a known gap in these copies; in checked studies unresolved V genes cover under half, and the rest lacks a known reason. Clonal size and the V and J genes are those of that table, whereas D and trimming came from the DNA. The sample contains roughly 280,000 clones, around 87% of them found a single time. Around 5% of the sample lies in the top ten.

V drops 1 base and J drops 3 bases, leaving 10 bases in between. From the cysteine through the phenylalanine, the CDR3 covers 15 amino acids. Of the read, only the CDR3 DNA is kept; its 45 bases are in frame from base 1. CDR1 SNHLY and CDR2 FYNNEI were looked up in the germline V gene. One collaborating source in Seattle enrolled patients during active infection and followed them longitudinally through the course of disease. Whole blood was collected in K2EDTA tubes by collaborating institutions according to the institutions' own protocols. For TCRbeta analysis, collaborators shipped samples as frozen whole blood, isolated PBMCs, or DNA extracted from either of those sample types. The data derive from a study of blood T cell repertoires in COVID-19 (dated by TCRdb to 2018 to 2020). Broadly, across the study: Collaborator samples came from the United States, Italy and Spain and covered acute and convalescent phases of COVID-19. The material from the prospective study consisted of cDNA or gDNA derived from T cells, B-cell-depleted T cells, or PBMCs. The dataset comprised deeply sampled blood TCRbeta repertoires from subjects exposed to, actively infected with, or recovered from COVID-19. The repertoires were released in a freely available public database meant as a resource for research on the immune response to SARS-CoV-2. Samples were obtained from the ongoing ImmuneRACE study (first 160 participants) and from some 1,300 subjects provided by 6 global collaborators. Nearly every sample came with metadata listing a de-identified subject ID, COVID-19 status, age in years and sex. Where HLA class I and class II types were available, the types were taken from metadata supplied by the sample provider, not from assay-based typing.

The paper's findings and limits, for the study overall: Clinical and demographic metadata were provided uncurated, with the amount varying by source and participant.

The chain couples TRBV2 to TRBJ1-5, and the D gene may be TRBD1, 6 bases matching. The sequenced sample consisted of peripheral blood. The TCR originated in a woman aged 55-75 years with COVID-19, enrolled during active disease. The DNA is TGTGCCAGCAGTGAAGGATGGACAGCCAATCAGCCCCAGCATTTT. It specifies CASSEGWTANQPQHF.